The rows below give T cell receptor beta chains drawn from one sample of a study of blood T cell repertoires in COVID-19. The method was immunoSEQ multiplex PCR; TCRdb's version includes in-frame clones alone and lacks a portion of them. The repertoire includes 55,000 to 80,000 clones, 75% to 90% of them detected once, and 2.5% to 3% sits in the top ten. What was sequenced was peripheral blood. The receptors originated from a man in his fifties or sixties with acute or convalescent COVID-19. Each CDR3 is given with its conserved first and last residue. A D gene is named only where the DNA matches it firmly. Rows may omit the clone size; those that give it use once, few, many or a size class.

size	D	V	J	DNA	CDR3
-	TRBD1	TRBV6-5	TRBJ1-5	TGTGCCAGCAGACCCGCCGGACAGGGCAATCAGCCCCAGCATTTT	CASRPAGQGNQPQHF
few	TRBD1	TRBV4-3	TRBJ1-1	TGCGCCAGCAGCCAAGATGCCGGCAGGGGGCAGGCTTTCTTT	CASSQDAGRGQAFF
-	-	TRBV6-2/TRBV6-3	TRBJ1-1	TGTGCCAGCAGTTACTACAATATGAACACTGAAGCTTTCTTT	CASSYYNMNTEAFF
-	TRBD1	TRBV7-2	TRBJ1-5	TGTGCCAGCAGCCCCGGACAGGGGGCCACTCAGCCCCAGCATTTT	CASSPGQGATQPQHF
few	-	TRBV6-5	TRBJ1-1	TGTGCCAGCATACAAACACAGGGTGTTGAAGCTTTCTTT	CASIQTQGVEAFF
once	-	TRBV28	TRBJ1-1	TGTGCCACCTTACGGGGGACTGAAGCTTTCTTT	CATLRGTEAFF
-	-	TRBV18	TRBJ2-1	TGTGCCAGCTCACTGGACAGCTCCTACAATGAGCAGTTCTTC	CASSLDSSYNEQFF
-	TRBD2	TRBV4-1	TRBJ2-1	TGCGCCAGTTCAGACCTTAGCGGGAGGGACAATGAGCAGTTCTTC	CASSDLSGRDNEQFF
once	-	TRBV28	TRBJ2-2	TGTGCCAGCAGTTTCGGTGGCGGGAACACCGGGGAGCTGTTTTTT	CASSFGGGNTGELFF
-	-	TRBV9	TRBJ2-3	TGTGCCAGCAGCGTAGGGGGCCAGGAGCTCACAGATACGCAGTATTTT	CASSVGGQELTDTQYF
-	-	TRBV7-2	TRBJ1-5	TGTGCCAGCAGCTTAGGAGGCACTAACAATCAGCCCCAGCATTTT	CASSLGGTNNQPQHF
-	-	TRBV4-3	TRBJ1-1	TGCGCCAGCAGCCAAAGCCAGGGGACTGAAGCTTTCTTT	CASSQSQGTEAFF
-	-	TRBV24-1	TRBJ2-3	TGTGCCACCAGTGATTTGCGTACGCAGTATTTT	CATSDLRTQYF
-	-	TRBV30	TRBJ1-4	TGTGCCTGGAGTGTAATGAGGGTCGCTGAAAAACTGTTTTTT	CAWSVMRVAEKLFF
once	TRBD1	TRBV28	TRBJ1-4	TGTGCCAGCAGCATGGAGGGACAGGGGGAGGAAAAACTGTTTTTT	CASSMEGQGEEKLFF
-	-	TRBV4-3	TRBJ1-3	TGCGCCAGCAGCCAAAACAGAAGAAACACCATATATTTT	CASSQNRRNTIYF
-	-	TRBV15	TRBJ2-7	TGTGCCACCAGCGGCCCGACACACTCCTACGAGCAGTACTTC	CATSGPTHSYEQYF
few	TRBD2	TRBV4-1	TRBJ2-4	TGCGCCAGCAGCCACAAGGGAGCTAGCGGGAGTGGGGGGGAGGGCATTCAGTACTTC	CASSHKGASGSGGEGIQYF
-	-	TRBV19	TRBJ1-4	TGTGCCAGTAGTATTCAGGGAACTAATGAAAAACTGTTTTTT	CASSIQGTNEKLFF
-	-	TRBV10-3	TRBJ2-3	TGTGCCAGTAGCGGATTGGACACAGATACGCAGTATTTT	CASSGLDTDTQYF
-	-	TRBV30	TRBJ2-1	TGTGCCTGGAGGATTGGAGGGAGTTCCTACAATGAGCAGTTCTTC	CAWRIGGSSYNEQFF
-	TRBD2	TRBV9	TRBJ2-3	TGTGCCAGCAGCGTAGGCTCTAGCGGGAGGGCCAAAGATACGCAGTATTTT	CASSVGSSGRAKDTQYF
-	-	TRBV7-2	TRBJ2-7	TGTGCCAGCAGCTTAGTACAGGGTCACGAGCAGTACTTC	CASSLVQGHEQYF
-	TRBD1	TRBV25-1	TRBJ1-2	TGTGCCAGCAGTGGAGACAGGGACTCTCTCTATGGCTACACCTTC	CASSGDRDSLYGYTF
-	-	TRBV13	TRBJ2-7	TGTGCCAGCAGCCCCTCTTCGGGGTGGGGAGCGGGCGAGCAGTACTTC	CASSPSSGWGAGEQYF
-	TRBD1	TRBV5-8	TRBJ1-2	TGTGCCAGCAGCTTGGGTCAGGGGGCCGGGCTAGGCTATGGCTACACCTTC	CASSLGQGAGLGYGYTF
-	TRBD1	TRBV29-1	TRBJ2-2	TGCAGCGTTGGGGACAGGGGAACCGGGGAGCTGTTTTTT	CSVGDRGTGELFF
-	TRBD2	TRBV28	TRBJ2-5	TGTGCCAGCAGCCCCCACGGGGGGGAGACCCAGTACTTC	CASSPHGGETQYF
-	-	TRBV6-2/TRBV6-3	TRBJ1-2	TGTGCCAGCAGTTACGTGGGGCTCGGTGGCTACACCTTC	CASSYVGLGGYTF
-	TRBD1	TRBV7-2	TRBJ1-5	TGTGCCAGCAGCTTATGGACAGGGGATCAGCCCCAGCATTTT	CASSLWTGDQPQHF
few	-	TRBV6-4	TRBJ1-5	TGTGCCAGCAGTGACCCGGTACAGGGTAGCAATCAGCCCCAGCATTTT	CASSDPVQGSNQPQHF
-	TRBD1	TRBV30	TRBJ1-1	TGTGCCTGGAATGCCCGGGCGGGACAGGGGGGCACTGAAGCTTTCTTT	CAWNARAGQGGTEAFF
-	TRBD2	TRBV4-1	TRBJ2-3	TGCGCCAGCAGTGAGCGGGAGGGCACAGATACGCAGTATTTT	CASSEREGTDTQYF
-	-	TRBV29-1	TRBJ2-3	TGCAGCGCATTACTGTTACCGGGACATGGGGGCCCAGATACGCAGTATTTT	CSALLLPGHGGPDTQYF
-	-	TRBV18	TRBJ2-7	TGTGCCAGCTCACCAAGCAGGGGCGCTGGATACGAGCAGTACTTC	CASSPSRGAGYEQYF
-	-	TRBV18	TRBJ2-5	TGTGCCAGCTCCGTTAGGGGTGATCTTTCAAACCGTCAAGAGACCCAGTACTTC	CASSVRGDLSNRQETQYF
-	-	TRBV29-1	TRBJ1-1	TGCAGCGTTGAACTTCTGTCTGAAGCTTTCTTT	CSVELLSEAFF
-	-	TRBV5-6	TRBJ2-7	TGTGCCAGCAGCTTGGAGGGGTACGCCTACGAGCAGTACTTC	CASSLEGYAYEQYF
-	-	TRBV9	TRBJ2-3	TGTGCCAGCAGCAACCTCCTCGGGGGGCCGAACACAGATACGCAGTATTTT	CASSNLLGGPNTDTQYF
large	-	TRBV6-1	TRBJ2-6	TGTGCCAGCAGTGAAGCTCAATCTGGGGCCAACGTCCTGACTTTC	CASSEAQSGANVLTF
-	-	TRBV28	TRBJ1-2	TGTGCCAGCGCCACCCCGGGACACGATGGCTACACCTTC	CASATPGHDGYTF
-	TRBD2	TRBV10-3	TRBJ2-5	TGTGCCATCGGGGGGGAAGGGGAGACCCAGTACTTC	CAIGGEGETQYF